The source of this T cell receptor beta chain is a study of PD-1 blockade in classical Hodgkin lymphoma. CDR1 and CDR2 (germline): SGHDT, YYEEEE. The CDR3 covers 13 residues. V was cut by 1 base and J by 4 bases, with 6 bases left in between. The data were produced by immunoSEQ multiplex PCR, yet TCRdb's version contains in-frame clones alone and is incomplete. The table has 30,000 or so clones, roughly 80% seen once. General study points: Exclusion was applied to patients who started nivolumab under 1 year after ASCT. With CD4+ cells, TCR diversity rose significantly by C4D1, but not with CD8+ cells. Complete responders started with a diversity level that resembled newly diagnosed patients at baseline. Newly diagnosed patients reportedly trailed healthy donors in baseline TCR diversity.

This clone was observed a few times. The antigen remains undetermined. Documented time point: cycle 4 day 1 (C4D1), after less than 7 weeks of nivolumab. There was relapse after autologous stem cell transplantation in every patient, and there was variation in brentuximab vedotin exposure. Thawed PBMCs underwent magnetic negative selection to yield purified CD4+ T cells. The sequence was obtained from a human donor with classical Hodgkin lymphoma. The sequencing used CD4+ T cells from blood, collected before the fourth cycle of nivolumab. The chain links TRBV5-6 to TRBJ1-5; D remains unclear. CDR3 bases: TGTGCCAGCAGCTTGTCCGGGAATCAGCCCCAGCATTTT. It translates to CASSLSGNQPQHF.